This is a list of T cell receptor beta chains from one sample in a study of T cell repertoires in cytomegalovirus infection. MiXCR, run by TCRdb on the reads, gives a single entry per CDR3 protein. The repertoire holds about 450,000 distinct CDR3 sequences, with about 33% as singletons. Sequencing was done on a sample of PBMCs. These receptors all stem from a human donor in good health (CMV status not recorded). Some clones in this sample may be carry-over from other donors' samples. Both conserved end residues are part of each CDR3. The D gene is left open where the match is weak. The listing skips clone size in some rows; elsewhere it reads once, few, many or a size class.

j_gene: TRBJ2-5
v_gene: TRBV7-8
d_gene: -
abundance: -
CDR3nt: TGTGCCAGCAGCTTAGGAGGGGGGGGACACCAAGAGACCCAGTACTTC
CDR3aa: CASSLGGGGHQETQYF

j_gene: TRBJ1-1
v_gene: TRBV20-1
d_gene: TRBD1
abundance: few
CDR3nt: TGCAGTGCTTCGGACAGGGAAGCTTTCTTT
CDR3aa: CSASDREAFF

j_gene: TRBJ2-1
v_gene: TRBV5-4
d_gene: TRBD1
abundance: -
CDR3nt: TGTGCCAGCAGCTTGGTCGGACAGGGGGCAAATGAGCAGTTCTTC
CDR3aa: CASSLVGQGANEQFF

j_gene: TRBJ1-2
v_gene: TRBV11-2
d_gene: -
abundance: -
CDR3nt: TGTGCCAGCAGAGAGACGGAGCATGACTACACCTTC
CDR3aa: CASRETEHDYTF

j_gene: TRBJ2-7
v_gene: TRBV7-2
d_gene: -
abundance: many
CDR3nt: TGTGCCAGCAGCTTAGCAGCCTCTAGCGCCGAGCAGTACTTC
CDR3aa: CASSLAASSAEQYF

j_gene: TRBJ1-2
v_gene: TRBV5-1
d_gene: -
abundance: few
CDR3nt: TGCGCCAGCAGCTTGGGTGGCACCGACTATGGCTACACCTTC
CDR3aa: CASSLGGTDYGYTF

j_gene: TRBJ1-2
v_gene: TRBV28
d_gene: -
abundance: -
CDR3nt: TGTGCCAGCAGTTTGGGAAGGGAAAACTATGGCTACACCTTC
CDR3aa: CASSLGRENYGYTF

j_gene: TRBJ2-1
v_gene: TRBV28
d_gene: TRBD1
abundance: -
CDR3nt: TGTGCCAGCAGTCCGAATCCCGGGACAGCGGCCTACAATGAGCAGTTCTTC
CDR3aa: CASSPNPGTAAYNEQFF

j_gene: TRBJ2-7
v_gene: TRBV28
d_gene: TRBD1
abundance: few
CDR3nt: TGTGCCAGCAGGGTTCAGGGGGCCTTCGAGCAGTACTTC
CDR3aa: CASRVQGAFEQYF

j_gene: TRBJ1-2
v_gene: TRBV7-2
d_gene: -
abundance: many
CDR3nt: TGTGCCAGCCCTACGGAGACCCTTTATGGCTACACCTTC
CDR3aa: CASPTETLYGYTF

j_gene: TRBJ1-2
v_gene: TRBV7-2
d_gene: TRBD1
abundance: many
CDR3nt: TGTGCCAGCGGACAGGGCTATGGCTACACCTTC
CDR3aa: CASGQGYGYTF

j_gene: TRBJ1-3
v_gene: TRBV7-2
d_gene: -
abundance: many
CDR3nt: TGTGCCAGCAGCTTAAGGACAGCTGGAAACACCATATATTTT
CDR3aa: CASSLRTAGNTIYF

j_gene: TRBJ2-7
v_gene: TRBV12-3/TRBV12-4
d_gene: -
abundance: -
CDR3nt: TGTGCCAGCAGTTTATTTCGCGATTCCTACGAGCAGTACTTC
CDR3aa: CASSLFRDSYEQYF

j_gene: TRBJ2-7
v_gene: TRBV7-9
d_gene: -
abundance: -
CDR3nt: TGTGCCAGCAGCTTAGTTGCCGGGACACCACCCTACGAGCAGTACTTC
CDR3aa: CASSLVAGTPPYEQYF

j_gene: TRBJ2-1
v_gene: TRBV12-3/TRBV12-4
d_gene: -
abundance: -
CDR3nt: TGTGCCAGCAGTTTTTTCTCTAGGTCTAACGACAATGAGCCGTTCTTC
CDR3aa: CASSFFSRSNDNEPFF

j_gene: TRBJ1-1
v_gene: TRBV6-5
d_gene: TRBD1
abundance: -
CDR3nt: TGTGCCAGCCCTACAGACAGGGCACCCATGAACACTGAAGCTTTCTTT
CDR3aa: CASPTDRAPMNTEAFF

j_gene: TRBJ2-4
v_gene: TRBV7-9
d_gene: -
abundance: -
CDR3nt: TGTGCCAGCAGCCCGGACGAAAAGACTTCCGGCCTTAACATTCAGTACTTC
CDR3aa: CASSPDEKTSGLNIQYF

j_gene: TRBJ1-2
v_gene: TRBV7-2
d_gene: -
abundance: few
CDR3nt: TGTGCCAGCAGCTTAGCGGGGGGGAGAGGCTACACCTTC
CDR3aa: CASSLAGGRGYTF

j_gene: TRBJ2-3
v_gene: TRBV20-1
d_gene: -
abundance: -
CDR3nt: TGCAGTGCTAGACGGGGACCCAGCACAGATACGCAGTATTTT
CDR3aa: CSARRGPSTDTQYF

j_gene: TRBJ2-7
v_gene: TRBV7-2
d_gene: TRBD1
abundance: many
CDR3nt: TGCGCCAGCAGCAGGACAGGGTACGAGCAGTACTTC
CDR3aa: CASSRTGYEQYF

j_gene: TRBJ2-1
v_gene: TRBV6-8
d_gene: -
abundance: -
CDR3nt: TGTGCCAGCAGTTACTATCTACTCCAAGGACGGAATGAGAAGTTCTTC
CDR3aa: CASSYYLLQGRNEKFF

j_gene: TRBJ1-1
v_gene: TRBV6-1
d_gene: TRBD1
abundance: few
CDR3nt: TGTGCCAGCAACCGGGACAGGGACACTGAAGCTTTCTTT
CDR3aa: CASNRDRDTEAFF

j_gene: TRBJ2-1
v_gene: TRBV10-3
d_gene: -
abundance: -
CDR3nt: TGTGCCATCACCAAAAACCCAGGACAAGCCTCATACTCCTACAATGAGCAGTTCTTC
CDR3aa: CAITKNPGQASYSYNEQFF

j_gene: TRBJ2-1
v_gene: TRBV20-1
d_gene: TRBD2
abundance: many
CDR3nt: TGCAGTGCCCCAACTGGACTAGCGGGGGAGGTATCGTACAATGAGCAGTTCTTC
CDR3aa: CSAPTGLAGEVSYNEQFF

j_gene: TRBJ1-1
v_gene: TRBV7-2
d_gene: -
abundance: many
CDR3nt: TGTGCCAGCAGCTTAGGGGGGGAAAACACTGAAGCTTTCTTT
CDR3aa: CASSLGGENTEAFF